This is a list of T cell receptor beta chains from one sample in a study of blood T cells in healthy people across ages. TCRdb itself ran the 5' RACE reads through MiXCR, one entry per CDR3 protein. The table includes around 1.5 million distinct CDR3 sequences, 42% detected once. Sequencing input: blood. These receptors originate from a woman between 18 and 29 years old in good health. CDR3s include the opening cysteine and the closing phenylalanine or tryptophan. The D gene is left open where the match is weak. Clone size is not always given. Where it is, it says once, few, many or a class for expanded clones.

d_call: NA; v_call: TRBV29-1; j_call: TRBJ1-1; clone_size: NA; cdr3_nt: TGCAGCGTTAGGACAGAAACCCCAACTGAAGCTTTCTTT; cdr3_aa: CSVRTETPTEAFF
d_call: TRBD1; v_call: TRBV20-1; j_call: TRBJ2-2; clone_size: NA; cdr3_nt: TGCAGTGCCCCCGACAGGGGGATAGGTCCCGGGGAGCTGTTTTTT; cdr3_aa: CSAPDRGIGPGELFF
d_call: NA; v_call: TRBV28; j_call: TRBJ2-7; clone_size: few; cdr3_nt: TGTGCCAGCAGCCCCGACAGTGCCGGGTACGAGCAGTACTTC; cdr3_aa: CASSPDSAGYEQYF
d_call: NA; v_call: TRBV7-8; j_call: TRBJ2-5; clone_size: NA; cdr3_nt: TGTGCCAGCAGCTTAAACAGGGATCAAGAGACCCAGTACTTC; cdr3_aa: CASSLNRDQETQYF
d_call: NA; v_call: TRBV29-1; j_call: TRBJ1-5; clone_size: NA; cdr3_nt: TGCAGCGTTGAACTGGGGGGGCGCGGGAATCAGCCCCAGCATTTT; cdr3_aa: CSVELGGRGNQPQHF
d_call: TRBD2; v_call: TRBV10-3; j_call: TRBJ2-1; clone_size: few; cdr3_nt: TGTGCCATCAGTGGTGTAGCGGGGGGGCCTGGTAATGAGCAGTTCTTC; cdr3_aa: CAISGVAGGPGNEQFF
d_call: TRBD1; v_call: TRBV12-3/TRBV12-4; j_call: TRBJ2-5; clone_size: once; cdr3_nt: TGTGCCAGCAGCCAAAACGAAAACAGGGGAAGGGAGACCCAGTACTTC; cdr3_aa: CASSQNENRGRETQYF
d_call: TRBD1; v_call: TRBV7-3; j_call: TRBJ1-4; clone_size: NA; cdr3_nt: TGTGCCAGCAGCCCGAGACAGGGGGCAGGTGAAAAACTGTTTTTT; cdr3_aa: CASSPRQGAGEKLFF
d_call: TRBD2; v_call: TRBV5-6; j_call: TRBJ2-5; clone_size: NA; cdr3_nt: TGTGCCAGCAGCTTGCGCTTCCGGGGGGTTCAAGAGACCCAGTACTTC; cdr3_aa: CASSLRFRGVQETQYF
d_call: TRBD1; v_call: TRBV28; j_call: TRBJ1-5; clone_size: NA; cdr3_nt: TGTGCCAGCAGACCTGGCGACAGGGGGAGCAATCAGCCCCAGCATTTT; cdr3_aa: CASRPGDRGSNQPQHF
d_call: TRBD2; v_call: TRBV11-2; j_call: TRBJ2-1; clone_size: NA; cdr3_nt: TGTGCCAGCAGCCGATCCCTGGCGGGAGAATATATTGCGCAGTTCTTC; cdr3_aa: CASSRSLAGEYIAQFF
d_call: NA; v_call: TRBV28; j_call: TRBJ2-7; clone_size: NA; cdr3_nt: TGTGCCAGCAGTTTACCACAGGAGGTCGCCAGCTACGAGCAGTACTTC; cdr3_aa: CASSLPQEVASYEQYF
d_call: NA; v_call: TRBV2; j_call: TRBJ1-3; clone_size: NA; cdr3_nt: TGTGCCAGCTCGGAGGGGAACTCTGGAAACACCATATATTTT; cdr3_aa: CASSEGNSGNTIYF
d_call: TRBD2; v_call: TRBV6-5; j_call: TRBJ2-7; clone_size: NA; cdr3_nt: TGTGCCAGCAGTTACGGGGTAGCGGGAGAGCACAATGAGCAGTACTTC; cdr3_aa: CASSYGVAGEHNEQYF
d_call: NA; v_call: TRBV6-6; j_call: TRBJ1-2; clone_size: once; cdr3_nt: TGTGCCAGCAGGCAAGAGGGGCAATATGGCTACACCTTC; cdr3_aa: CASRQEGQYGYTF
d_call: NA; v_call: TRBV2; j_call: TRBJ1-3; clone_size: NA; cdr3_nt: TGTGCCAGCAGTGAAGATAGAGTGGGAAACACCATATATTTT; cdr3_aa: CASSEDRVGNTIYF
d_call: NA; v_call: TRBV7-9; j_call: TRBJ1-1; clone_size: few; cdr3_nt: TGTGCCAGCAGCTTAGCTGGAGGCAGGGGAACTGAAGCTTTCTTT; cdr3_aa: CASSLAGGRGTEAFF
d_call: NA; v_call: TRBV6-1; j_call: TRBJ2-3; clone_size: few; cdr3_nt: TGTGCCAGCAGTGAGGACCCAACTAGCACAGATACGCAGTATTTT; cdr3_aa: CASSEDPTSTDTQYF
d_call: NA; v_call: TRBV4-1; j_call: TRBJ2-4; clone_size: few; cdr3_nt: TGCGCCAGCAGCCAAGCCCACCTAGCCAAAAACATTCAGTACTTC; cdr3_aa: CASSQAHLAKNIQYF
d_call: NA; v_call: TRBV20-1; j_call: TRBJ2-5; clone_size: NA; cdr3_nt: TGCAGTGCTAACCCCGGCAATGAGCAGTACTTC; cdr3_aa: CSANPGNEQYF
d_call: NA; v_call: TRBV5-1; j_call: TRBJ2-1; clone_size: few; cdr3_nt: TGCGCCAGCAGCTCCCGTGGTGATACCACAAACTACAATGAGCAGTTCTTC; cdr3_aa: CASSSRGDTTNYNEQFF
d_call: NA; v_call: TRBV20-1; j_call: TRBJ2-4; clone_size: NA; cdr3_nt: TGCAGTGCCCAAGGCGAGTCCGCCTCCAAAAACATTCAGTACTTC; cdr3_aa: CSAQGESASKNIQYF
d_call: TRBD1; v_call: TRBV5-1; j_call: TRBJ2-1; clone_size: NA; cdr3_nt: TGCGCCAGCAGCTGGGATGGACAGGGGAATGAGCAGTTCTTC; cdr3_aa: CASSWDGQGNEQFF
d_call: TRBD1; v_call: TRBV28; j_call: TRBJ2-5; clone_size: NA; cdr3_nt: TGTGCCAGCGGTAGTCGACAGGGTGGTATTAGAGAAGAGACCCAGTACTTC; cdr3_aa: CASGSRQGGIREETQYF
d_call: NA; v_call: TRBV5-1; j_call: TRBJ1-2; clone_size: once; cdr3_nt: TGCGCCAGCAGCTTGGCCACGAACGATGGCTACACCTTC; cdr3_aa: CASSLATNDGYTF
d_call: TRBD1; v_call: TRBV5-1; j_call: TRBJ2-3; clone_size: NA; cdr3_nt: TGCGCCAGCTGCTACGACAGGGGCTCTAACACAGATACGCAGTATTTT; cdr3_aa: CASCYDRGSNTDTQYF
d_call: NA; v_call: TRBV29-1; j_call: TRBJ2-1; clone_size: many; cdr3_nt: TGCAGCGTTCTCCCCGACGGACCGTGGGATGAGCAGTTCTTC; cdr3_aa: CSVLPDGPWDEQFF
d_call: TRBD2; v_call: TRBV6-2/TRBV6-3; j_call: TRBJ2-1; clone_size: NA; cdr3_nt: TGTGCCAGCAGTTCCGGGACCGGGGGGTCCGATGAGCAGTTCTTC; cdr3_aa: CASSSGTGGSDEQFF
d_call: TRBD2; v_call: TRBV20-1; j_call: TRBJ2-1; clone_size: NA; cdr3_nt: TGCAGTGCTAGAGTCGGGACTAGCGGGTCCCCGACCGCATATAATGAGCAGTTCTTC; cdr3_aa: CSARVGTSGSPTAYNEQFF
d_call: TRBD1; v_call: TRBV28; j_call: TRBJ1-5; clone_size: few; cdr3_nt: TGTGCCAGCAGTTACCCGGGACAGGGGGCATTCAATCAGCCCCAGCATTTT; cdr3_aa: CASSYPGQGAFNQPQHF
d_call: NA; v_call: TRBV27; j_call: TRBJ2-3; clone_size: few; cdr3_nt: TGTGCCAGCAGCCCGTGGGGCGGGACAGATACGCAGTATTTT; cdr3_aa: CASSPWGGTDTQYF
d_call: NA; v_call: TRBV7-2; j_call: TRBJ2-3; clone_size: NA; cdr3_nt: TGTGTCAGCACCCGGGACGACGGTATCCAAGATACGCAGTATTTT; cdr3_aa: CVSTRDDGIQDTQYF
d_call: TRBD1; v_call: TRBV20-1; j_call: TRBJ1-4; clone_size: NA; cdr3_nt: TGCAGTGCTAGTCAGGGGGATGCAACTAATGAAAAACTGTTTTTT; cdr3_aa: CSASQGDATNEKLFF
d_call: NA; v_call: TRBV6-1; j_call: TRBJ1-2; clone_size: NA; cdr3_nt: TGTGCCAGCACCGAACGGCGGGGGAACTATGGCAACACCTTC; cdr3_aa: CASTERRGNYGNTF
d_call: NA; v_call: TRBV7-9; j_call: TRBJ1-4; clone_size: NA; cdr3_nt: TGTGCCAGCAGCCCCAGCGGCGCTCCTAGTACACTGTTTTTT; cdr3_aa: CASSPSGAPSTLFF
d_call: TRBD1; v_call: TRBV20-1; j_call: TRBJ2-5; clone_size: NA; cdr3_nt: TGCAGTGCGCGACAGGGAGACGGGCAAGAGACCCAGTACTTC; cdr3_aa: CSARQGDGQETQYF
d_call: NA; v_call: TRBV9; j_call: TRBJ2-7; clone_size: NA; cdr3_nt: TGTGCCAGCAGCCGACTGGACGAGAACGAGCAGTACTTC; cdr3_aa: CASSRLDENEQYF
d_call: NA; v_call: TRBV27; j_call: TRBJ1-2; clone_size: NA; cdr3_nt: TGTGCCAGCAGTATGGGGGGCAGTAGCTATGGCTACACCTTC; cdr3_aa: CASSMGGSSYGYTF
d_call: NA; v_call: TRBV20-1; j_call: TRBJ2-3; clone_size: few; cdr3_nt: TGCAGTGCCAACCGCCCGGCTGAGCAGGATACGCAGTATTTT; cdr3_aa: CSANRPAEQDTQYF
d_call: NA; v_call: TRBV7-6; j_call: TRBJ2-7; clone_size: NA; cdr3_nt: TGTGCCAGCAGCGTTGATAGGACAGAATCTTACGAGCAGTACTTC; cdr3_aa: CASSVDRTESYEQYF
d_call: NA; v_call: TRBV4-1; j_call: TRBJ2-7; clone_size: few; cdr3_nt: TGCGCCAGCAGCCATTCTGACTCGTCCTACGAGCAGTACTTC; cdr3_aa: CASSHSDSSYEQYF
d_call: NA; v_call: TRBV18; j_call: TRBJ2-3; clone_size: once; cdr3_nt: TGTGCCAGCTCACCACCGGGGCGTCAAGATACGCAGTATTTT; cdr3_aa: CASSPPGRQDTQYF
d_call: NA; v_call: TRBV7-2; j_call: TRBJ1-1; clone_size: NA; cdr3_nt: TGTGCCAGCAGCTTCTCACCAGTTAACCAGTGGGGTATGGGCACTGAAGCTTTCTTT; cdr3_aa: CASSFSPVNQWGMGTEAFF
d_call: TRBD1; v_call: TRBV5-6; j_call: TRBJ1-5; clone_size: few; cdr3_nt: TGTGCCAGCAGCTTGGTATCAGGGGGCGGGGATCAGCCCCAGCATTTT; cdr3_aa: CASSLVSGGGDQPQHF
d_call: NA; v_call: TRBV9; j_call: TRBJ2-2; clone_size: many; cdr3_nt: TGTGCCAGCAGCGTAGTTACCGGGGAGCTGTTTTTT; cdr3_aa: CASSVVTGELFF
d_call: TRBD2; v_call: TRBV18; j_call: TRBJ2-5; clone_size: NA; cdr3_nt: TGTGCCAGCTCACCCTCACCTAGCGGGCCCCTCCGAAATGAGCAGTACTTC; cdr3_aa: CASSPSPSGPLRNEQYF
d_call: NA; v_call: TRBV15; j_call: TRBJ2-1; clone_size: NA; cdr3_nt: TGTGCCACCAGCAGCGTAGGGCGAGTATCTTCAAATGAGCAGTTCTTC; cdr3_aa: CATSSVGRVSSNEQFF
d_call: NA; v_call: TRBV2; j_call: TRBJ1-2; clone_size: NA; cdr3_nt: TGTGCCAGCAGTGAAGGGGCAGGGGAGAGAGATGGCTACACCTTC; cdr3_aa: CASSEGAGERDGYTF